This passage covers 16 T cell receptor beta chains from one sample sequenced in a study of read filtering for tumor transcriptome and immune sequencing (dated by TCRdb to about 2020). Reads for this sample came from an Illumina HiSeq 4000. TCR libraries were constructed from approximately 390 ng RNA using the Immunoverse kit, and molecular barcoded adaptors covering alpha/delta and beta/gamma chains were employed. The public sequencing data were trimmed at Q25 with fastp and processed into clonotypes with MiXCR by TCRdb, which kept only in-frame beta chains. Here each entry gathers all rows of one CDR3 protein and keeps the most common genes and DNA. The sample has 130,000 or so distinct CDR3 sequences on record, roughly 13% of them singletons. Of the sample, 8.4% falls within the top ten clones. Material: a population of CD138-negative cells sorted from bone marrow. This specimen's cell subset or site label, per the study, means: bone marrow mononuclear cells depleted of CD138+ plasma/myeloma cells by negative magnetic selection. The receptors were gathered from a donor aged 40 or over with multiple myeloma.

This rearrangement joins TRBV7-9 to TRBJ2-2; no clear D gene. V dropped 1 base and J dropped 1 base, with 10 bases sitting between them. Germline CDR1 reads SEHNR; CDR2 reads FQNEAQ (reference sequence). CDR3 length equals 16 residues. CDR3 DNA sequence: TGTGCCAGCAGCTTAGGTTCACACCTGAACACCGGGGAGCTGTTTTTT. Amino acid sequence: CASSLGSHLNTGELFF.

A remark on this clonotype: A much larger clone sits a single nucleotide away, making a read error possible. The chain recombines TRBV11-3 with TRBJ2-1; D remains unclear. CDR1 and CDR2 from the germline V gene are SGHNT and YENEEA. Trimming took off 5 bases at V and 0 bases at J, with 17 bases between the two ends. The CDR3 runs to 17 residues. The CDR3, as DNA: TGTGCCAGCAGCCTCCGGGTAGGCAGGAGCTCCTACAATGAGCAGTTCTTC. This codes for CASSLRVGRSSYNEQFF.

This clonotype was seen at least ten times. The V gene is TRBV20-1, the J gene TRBJ2-7; TRBD2 aligns across 9 bases. The CDR3 sequence is 16 residues long. CDR1 is DFQATT and CDR2 is SNEGSKA in the germline V gene (reference sequence). With 0 bases clipped from V and 3 bases from J, the junction kept 9 bases outside the gene matches. The CDR3, as DNA: TGCAGTGCTAGAGATGGGAGTCTAGCGGGAAACTACGAGCAGTACTTC. Translation gives CSARDGSLAGNYEQYF.

This clonotype was counted many times. The chain combines TRBV7-2 with TRBJ2-7, with TRBD1 matching 7 bases. Germline V CDR1 and CDR2: SGHTA, FQGNSA. This CDR3 contains 15 residues. With 8 bases clipped from V and 0 bases from J, the junction kept 10 bases outside the gene matches. This CDR3 reads CASRKGTDSSYEQYF. The CDR3 coding sequence is TGTGCCAGCCGAAAAGGGACAGACAGCTCCTACGAGCAGTACTTC.

On this clonotype itself: A much larger clone differs by one base, so this may be a read error. V and J are TRBV29-1 and TRBJ2-2; D is possibly TRBD1 or TRBD2 (7 bases each). V was shortened by 4 bases and J by 4 bases, with 16 bases between the two germline ends. Germline lookup yields CDR1 SQVTM and CDR2 ANQGSEA. The CDR3 sequence is 15 residues long. The CDR3 bases are TGCAGCGTTGCAGGGGGTCGGGGGGTCACCGGGGAGCTGTTTTTT. Translated: CSVAGGRGVTGELFF.

This clonotype was detected ten times or more. This chain joins TRBV4-3 and TRBJ2-1, with TRBD1 matching over 10 bases. The germline gives CDR1 LGHNA, CDR2 YSLEER. Trimming took 0 bases from V and 8 from J; bases not matched to a gene: 16. The CDR3 runs to 19 residues. CDR3: CASSQERGQGTTLLDEQFF. The CDR3 nucleotides are TGCGCCAGCAGCCAAGAGAGGGGACAGGGGACGACCCTTTTGGATGAGCAGTTCTTC.

The rearrangement uses TRBV4-1 and TRBJ2-7, with TRBD1 identical over 7 bases. Per germline, CDR1 MGHRA and CDR2 YSYEKL. V was pared by 6 bases and J by 2 bases, with 4 bases of the junction left unmatched. The CDR3 is 13 amino acids. In DNA, the CDR3 is TGCGCCAGCAGAGGGACAGTCACCTACGAGCAGTACTTC. The encoded protein is CASRGTVTYEQYF.

The chain employs TRBV4-2 and TRBJ2-3; 11 nucleotides align to TRBD2. The CDR3 length is 17 residues. The V gene's germline CDR1 is LGHNA and CDR2 YNFKEQ. V trimming: 0 bases; J trimming: 3 bases; junction bases outside the gene matches: 5. CDR3 sequence reads: CASSQDTSGRSTDTQYF. In DNA form, the CDR3 reads TGTGCCAGCAGCCAAGACACTAGCGGGAGATCTACAGATACGCAGTATTTT.

Note on this clonotype: This may arise from a read error, as a much more abundant clone is one base away. This sequence joins TRBV7-9 and TRBJ2-3; unclear D gene. Germline V gives CDR1 SEHNR, CDR2 FQNEAQ (reference sequence). This CDR3 spans 10 amino acids. The V end lost 5 bases, the J end lost 7 bases, and 4 bases lay between the germline ends. CDR3 DNA: TGTGCCAGCAGCCTGAATACGCAGTATTTT. Residues: CASSLNTQYF.

This clonotype was counted many times. The chain links TRBV7-9 to TRBJ2-1; 9 bases fit TRBD2. Losses at the gene ends were 5 bases for V and 3 bases for J; bases not matched to a gene: 8. There are 16 residues in the CDR3. Germline V gene sequence: CDR1 SEHNR, CDR2 FQNEAQ (reference sequence). CDR3 amino acids: CASSLPGLALYNEQFF. The CDR3, as DNA: TGTGCCAGCAGCCTCCCGGGACTAGCCCTCTACAATGAGCAGTTCTTC.

This clonotype has a count of ten or more. The V and J genes are TRBV6-5 and TRBJ1-1; maybe TRBD1 (5 bases). The germline V and J ends were trimmed by 6 bases and 7 bases, with 12 bases remaining between them. CDR3 length: 12 residues. The germline V gene encodes CDR1 MNHEY and CDR2 SVGAGI. This CDR3 reads CASSPGVGEAFF. The CDR3 nucleotides are TGTGCCAGCAGCCCGGGGGTTGGTGAAGCTTTCTTT.

This clonotype occurred many times. The chain joins TRBV12-3 or TRBV12-4 to TRBJ1-6, with 8 bases lining up with TRBD1. V was pared by 3 bases and J by 14 bases, with 15 bases of the junction left unmatched. The length of the CDR3 is 16 residues. DNA for the CDR3: TGTGCCAGCAGTTTTAGTTCTTCGGGACAGGCCTTCTCCCTCCACTTT. Its protein product is CASSFSSSGQAFSLHF.

A word on this clonotype: Without the conserved terminal phenylalanine or tryptophan, this CDR3 likely stems from a read error. V gene TRBV29-1 combines with J gene TRBJ2-3; weak D call: TRBD2 (6 bases). Per the germline V gene, CDR1 is SQVTM and CDR2 is ANQGSEA. V was clipped by 2 bases and J by 0 bases, with 12 bases between them. The CDR3 loop spans 15 amino acids. CDR3 sequence reads: CSVESRESSTDTQYL. The DNA of the CDR3 is TGCAGCGTTGAATCTCGGGAGAGTAGCACAGATACGCAGTATCTT.

This clonotype was seen at least ten times. The chain links TRBV20-1 to TRBJ2-3, with 10 bases lining up with TRBD2. The V and J ends lost 5 bases and 3 bases, in that order; junction bases with no gene match: 5. The CDR3 is 14 amino acids. CDR1 is DFQATT, CDR2 SNEGSKA, per germline (reference sequence). CDR3 coding DNA: TGCAGTGCTCCTCTAGCGGGAGCTACAGATACGCAGTATTTT. Amino acid sequence: CSAPLAGATDTQYF.

This clonotype was observed at least ten times. This chain links TRBV29-1 with TRBJ2-3; D is unresolved. The length of the CDR3 is 14 residues. Between the trimmed V and J ends, which lost 3 bases and 3 bases, there was a span of 13 bases. Germline assignment: CDR1 SQVTM and CDR2 ANQGSEA. This CDR3 reads CSVDSYMGTDTQYF. The CDR3 DNA reads TGCAGCGTTGATTCCTACATGGGGACAGATACGCAGTATTTT.

This clonotype was detected many times. The rearrangement joins TRBV12-3 or TRBV12-4 to TRBJ2-1; unclear D gene. V lost 1 base, J lost 0 bases, and 7 bases lay in between. The CDR3 contains 15 residues. CDR3 sequence reads: CASSLVMSSYNEQFF. CDR3 coding DNA: TGTGCCAGCAGTTTAGTGATGAGCTCCTACAATGAGCAGTTCTTC.